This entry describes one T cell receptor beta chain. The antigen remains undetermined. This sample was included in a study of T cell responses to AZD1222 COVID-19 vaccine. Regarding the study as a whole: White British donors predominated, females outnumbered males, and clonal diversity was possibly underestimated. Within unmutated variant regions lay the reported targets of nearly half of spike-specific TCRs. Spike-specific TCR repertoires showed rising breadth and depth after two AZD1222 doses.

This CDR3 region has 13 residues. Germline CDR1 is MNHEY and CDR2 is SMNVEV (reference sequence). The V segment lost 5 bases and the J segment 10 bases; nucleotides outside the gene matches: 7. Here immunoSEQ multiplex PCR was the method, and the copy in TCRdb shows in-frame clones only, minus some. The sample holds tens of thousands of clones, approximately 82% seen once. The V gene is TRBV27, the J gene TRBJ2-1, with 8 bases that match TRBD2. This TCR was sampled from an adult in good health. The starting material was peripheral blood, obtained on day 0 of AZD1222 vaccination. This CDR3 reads CASSLGLAQEQFF. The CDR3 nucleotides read TGTGCCAGCAGTCTAGGACTAGCCCAAGAGCAGTTCTTC.